This section outlines one T cell receptor beta chain sequence together with its context. Its antigen has not been determined. No much larger clonotype is one base removed from it; base qualities were not supplied. Using the deep immunoSEQ assay, TCR CDR3 regions were amplified from genomic DNA by multiplex PCR. Extracted genomic DNA from each cell subset was spread evenly across all wells of several immunoSEQ 96-well plates, with each plate serving as a replicate. For sorted subsets, each replicate PCR was loaded with approximately 190 ng genomic DNA, equivalent to 30,000 to 35,000 T cell genomes. Purified libraries were quantified with a Qubit 3.0 fluorometer, sized on a Bioanalyzer 2100, and re-quantified with the KAPA Library Quantification kit. Every immunoSEQ 96-well plate was sequenced on a separate single-read 150-cycle Illumina NextSeq 550 flow cell. The authors processed their data as follows. Because the immunoSEQ output held only junctional sequences and lacked quality scores, the filtering could not match the filtering applied to full-length reads. Sequences were annotated with PyIR, a Python wrapper for IgBLAST v1.9, and V/J genes and CDR3 were assigned using IMGT germline references. Any read was removed if the V/J assignment was weak (E-value above 1e-6), the CDR3 was missing, or the read contained stop codons, out-of-frame junctions, or ambiguous translated residues. V3J clonotypes were defined as sequences sharing the same inferred V gene, J gene, and CDR3 amino acid sequence. Percentage overlap between repertoires was computed as shared unique clonotypes divided by the size of the smaller repertoire. Repertoire richness was assessed with RTK rarefaction, the Chao1 estimator, and Recon v2.1 estimates of unobserved clonotypes. Generation probabilities for all TCRbeta clonotypes obtained by the gDNA method from a few donors were computed using OLGA. TCRdb mirrors the immuneACCESS table, restricted to in-frame sequences. Some clones are absent from its copies; in checked studies, under half trace to an unresolved V gene, and the reason for the others is unknown. V and J calls and clone size are as listed in that table; D and trimming were resolved from the DNA. This sample comprises about 2.3 million clones, less than 95% of them detected only once. The ten biggest clones cover approximately 0.4% of the sample.

The germline V gene specifies MDHEN as CDR1 and SYDVKM as CDR2. From cysteine to phenylalanine, the CDR3 is 15 amino acids long. Just CDR3 DNA is preserved here, 45 bases in frame from base 1. V and J are trimmed by 1 base and 14 bases, and the gene matches miss 14 bases of the junction. The sample is drawn from a study of shared clonotypes between healthy human individuals (dated by TCRdb to about 2020). A note on the overall study: The cohort included a few men and a couple of women between 18 and 49 years of age. For each donor, CD4 naive and CD4 memory were each given three plates, CD8 naive was given two plates, and CD8 memory was given one plate. Blood TCR repertoires of about 5 healthy adults were deeply sequenced to estimate repertoire size and the extent of clonotype sharing between individuals. To increase sequencing depth and limit assay-specific biases, TCR repertoire library preparation and sequencing were carried out by different laboratories using diverse techniques. Between about 0.85 and 9.5 billion PBMCs per donor were obtained by leukapheresis.

The donors were healthy, HIV-negative adults with no recently reported acute infections or vaccinations. Only Caucasian adults living in Nashville, Tennessee, USA were represented among the donors. Magnetic negative selection was used to enrich CD4+ T cells, after which naive cells were positively selected on CD45RA and the negative fraction became the memory subset. Blood was obtained by leukapheresis, after which PBMCs were separated by Ficoll-Histopaque density gradient centrifugation and cryopreserved in liquid nitrogen vapor phase. Analytical flow cytometry was used to check the purity and quantity of each magnetically sorted T cell population. Genomic DNA was isolated from each sorted fraction and quantified by UV absorbance on a Nanodrop 2000c. The paper as a whole reports these results and caveats: Higher generation probabilities were observed for clonotypes shared by all four sorted-subset donors than for non-shared clonotypes. Only blood was sampled, and tissue TCR repertoires likely differ from those in blood. Sharing across four donors was observed for approximately 5% of naive CD4, over 3% of naive CD8, around 2.5% of memory CD4, and over 0.3% of memory CD8 clonotypes. Rarefaction of sorted-subset datasets indicated incomplete sequencing despite the large sequencing depth. Naive subsets generally had larger estimated clonotype richness than memory subsets. Based on pairwise subsampling, the degree of clonotype sharing among donors was expected to be affected by sequencing depth. Because the study included a small number of donors, the genetic and exposure-history diversity represented was limited.

The specimen was naive CD4+ T cells from PBMCs. The meaning of the sample's cell subset or site label: CD45RA+ positively selected. This receptor was obtained from a man aged 18-30 years in good health. Some clones in this sample may be carry-over from other donors' samples. Here the chain combines TRBV28 and TRBJ2-5; TRBD2 aligns with 9 central bases. DNA sequence: TGTGCCAGCAGTTTATCTATTGGACTAGCGTCGGGGGAATACTTC. Translated, this is CASSLSIGLASGEYF.